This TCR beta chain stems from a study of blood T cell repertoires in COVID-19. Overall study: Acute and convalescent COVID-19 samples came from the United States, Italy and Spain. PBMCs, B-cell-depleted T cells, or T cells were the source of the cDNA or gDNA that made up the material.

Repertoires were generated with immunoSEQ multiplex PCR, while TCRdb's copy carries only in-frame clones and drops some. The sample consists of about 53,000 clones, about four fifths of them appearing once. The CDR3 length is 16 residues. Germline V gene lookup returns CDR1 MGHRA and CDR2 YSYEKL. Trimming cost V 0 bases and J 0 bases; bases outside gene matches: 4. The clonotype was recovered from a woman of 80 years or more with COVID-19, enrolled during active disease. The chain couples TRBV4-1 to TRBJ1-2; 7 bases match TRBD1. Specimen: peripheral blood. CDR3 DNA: TGCGCCAGCAGCCAAGAGGACAGGCCAACTAACTATGGCTACACCTTC. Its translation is CASSQEDRPTNYGYTF.